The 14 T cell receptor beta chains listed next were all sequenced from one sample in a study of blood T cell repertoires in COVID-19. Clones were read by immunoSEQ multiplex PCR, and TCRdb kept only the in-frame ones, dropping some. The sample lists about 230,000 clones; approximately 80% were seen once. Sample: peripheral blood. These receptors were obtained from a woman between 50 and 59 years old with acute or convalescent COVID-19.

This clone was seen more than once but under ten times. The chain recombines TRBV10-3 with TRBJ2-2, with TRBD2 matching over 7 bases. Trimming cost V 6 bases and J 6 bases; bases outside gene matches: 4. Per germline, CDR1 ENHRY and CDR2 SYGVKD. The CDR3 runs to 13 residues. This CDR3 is CAISWEGSGELFF. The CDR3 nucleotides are TGTGCCATCAGCTGGGAGGGGTCCGGGGAGCTGTTTTTT.

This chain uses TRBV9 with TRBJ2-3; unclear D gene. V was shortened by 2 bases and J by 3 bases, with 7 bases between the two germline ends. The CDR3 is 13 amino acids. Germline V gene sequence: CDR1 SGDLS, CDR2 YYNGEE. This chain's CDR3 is CASSVTATDTQYF. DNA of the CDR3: TGTGCCAGCAGCGTGACTGCGACAGATACGCAGTATTTT.

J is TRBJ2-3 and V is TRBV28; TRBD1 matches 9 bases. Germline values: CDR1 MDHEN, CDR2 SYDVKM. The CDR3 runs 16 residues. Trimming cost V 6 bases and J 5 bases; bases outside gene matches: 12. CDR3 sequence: CASRGAGQGSIDTQYF. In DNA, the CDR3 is TGTGCCAGCAGGGGGGCAGGACAGGGGTCGATAGATACGCAGTATTTT.

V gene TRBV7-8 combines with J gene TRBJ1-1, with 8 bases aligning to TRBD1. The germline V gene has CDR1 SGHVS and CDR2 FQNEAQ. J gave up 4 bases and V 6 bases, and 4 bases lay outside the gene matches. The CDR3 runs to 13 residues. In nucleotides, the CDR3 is TGTGCCAGCAGTCGGACAGGGATCACTGAAGCTTTCTTT. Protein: CASSRTGITEAFF.

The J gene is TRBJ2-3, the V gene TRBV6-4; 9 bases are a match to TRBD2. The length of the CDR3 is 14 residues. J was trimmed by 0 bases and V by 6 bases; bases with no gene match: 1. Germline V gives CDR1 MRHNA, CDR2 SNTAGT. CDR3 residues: CASRTSGSTDTQYF. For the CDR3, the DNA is TGTGCCAGCAGGACTAGCGGAAGCACAGATACGCAGTATTTT.

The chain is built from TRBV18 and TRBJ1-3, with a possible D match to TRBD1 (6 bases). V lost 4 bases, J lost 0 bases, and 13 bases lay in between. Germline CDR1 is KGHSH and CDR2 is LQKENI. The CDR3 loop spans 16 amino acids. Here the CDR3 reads CASSRAGQSSGNTIYF. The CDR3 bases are TGTGCCAGCTCACGCGCAGGACAGAGCTCTGGAAACACCATATATTTT.

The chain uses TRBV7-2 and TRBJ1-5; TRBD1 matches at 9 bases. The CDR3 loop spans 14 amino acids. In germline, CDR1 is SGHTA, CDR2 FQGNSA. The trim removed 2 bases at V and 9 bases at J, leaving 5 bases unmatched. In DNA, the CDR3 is TGTGCCAGCAGCTTAACAGGGGGCCCGCGGCCCCAGCATTTT. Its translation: CASSLTGGPRPQHF.

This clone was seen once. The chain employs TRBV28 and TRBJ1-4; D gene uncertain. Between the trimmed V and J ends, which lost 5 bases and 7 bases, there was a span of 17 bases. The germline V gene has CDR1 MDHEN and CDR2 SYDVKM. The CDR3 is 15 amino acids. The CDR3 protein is CASSPFVGGGEKLFF. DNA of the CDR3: TGTGCCAGCAGTCCCTTCGTTGGTGGAGGTGAAAAACTGTTTTTT.

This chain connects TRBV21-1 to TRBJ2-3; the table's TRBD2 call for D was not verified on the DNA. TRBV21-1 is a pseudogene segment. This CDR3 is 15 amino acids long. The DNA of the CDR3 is TGTGCCAGCAGTGGACCCCCTAGCGGGATAGTTTCGCAGTATTTT. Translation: CASSGPPSGIVSQYF.

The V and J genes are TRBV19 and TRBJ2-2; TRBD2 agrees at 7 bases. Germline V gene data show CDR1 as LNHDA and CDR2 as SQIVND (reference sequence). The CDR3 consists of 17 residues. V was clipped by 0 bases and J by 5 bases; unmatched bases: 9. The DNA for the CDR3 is TGTGCCAGTAGTATAGATCAGAGCGGGGACCTAACCGGGGAGCTGTTTTTT. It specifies CASSIDQSGDLTGELFF. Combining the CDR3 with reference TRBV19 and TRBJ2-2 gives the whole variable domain DGGITQSPKYLFRKEGQNVTLSCEQNLNHDAMYWYRQDPGQGLRLIYYSQIVNDFQKGDIAEGYSVSREKKESFPLTVTSAQKNPTAFYLCASSIDQSGDLTGELFFGEGSRLTVL.

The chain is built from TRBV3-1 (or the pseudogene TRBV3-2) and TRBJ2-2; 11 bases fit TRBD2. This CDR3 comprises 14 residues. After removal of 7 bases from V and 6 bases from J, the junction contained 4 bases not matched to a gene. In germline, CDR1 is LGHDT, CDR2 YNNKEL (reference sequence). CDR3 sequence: CASTTSGGAGELFF. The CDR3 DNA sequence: TGTGCCAGCACCACTAGCGGGGGCGCCGGGGAGCTGTTTTTT.

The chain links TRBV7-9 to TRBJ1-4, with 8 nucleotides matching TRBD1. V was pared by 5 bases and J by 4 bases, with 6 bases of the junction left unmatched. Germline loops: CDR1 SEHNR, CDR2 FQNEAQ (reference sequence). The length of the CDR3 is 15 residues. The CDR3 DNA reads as TGTGCCAGCAGCCTTAGGACAGGGCTTAATGAAAAACTGTTTTTT. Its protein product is CASSLRTGLNEKLFF.

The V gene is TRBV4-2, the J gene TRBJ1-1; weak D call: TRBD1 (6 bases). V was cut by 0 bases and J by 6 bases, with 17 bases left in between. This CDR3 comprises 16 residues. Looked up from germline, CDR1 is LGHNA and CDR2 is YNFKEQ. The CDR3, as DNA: TGTGCCAGCAGCCAAGAAATAGGTGGACAGAGGCCTGAAGCTTTCTTT. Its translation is CASSQEIGGQRPEAFF.

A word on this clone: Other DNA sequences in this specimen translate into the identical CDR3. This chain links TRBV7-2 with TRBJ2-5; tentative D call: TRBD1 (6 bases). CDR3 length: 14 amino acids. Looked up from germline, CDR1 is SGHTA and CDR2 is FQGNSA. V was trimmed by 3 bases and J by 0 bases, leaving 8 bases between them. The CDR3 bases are TGTGCCAGCAGCTTGGGGGCCTACCAAGAGACCCAGTACTTC. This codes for CASSLGAYQETQYF.